What follows are 4 T cell receptor beta chains derived from one specimen sequenced in a study of T cell responses to AZD1222 COVID-19 vaccine. Profiled with immunoSEQ multiplex PCR; TCRdb holds only in-frame clones, not every one. The sample has just under 95,000 clones, about nine tenths seen once. This material consisted of peripheral blood, taken on day 0 of AZD1222 vaccination. The receptors shown here come from an adult in good health.

This chain links TRBV9 with TRBJ2-3, with 8 bases matching TRBD2. CDR3 length: 16 amino acids. Germline V lookup: CDR1 SGDLS, CDR2 YYNGEE. Trimming took 0 bases from V and 5 from J; bases not matched to a gene: 8. The CDR3 DNA follows: TGTGCCAGCAGCGTAGTCCGGGCGGGAGGCAGAGATACGCAGTATTTT. Translated: CASSVVRAGGRDTQYF.

This chain links TRBV7-9 with TRBJ1-1; unclear D gene. Germline V lookup: CDR1 SEHNR, CDR2 FQNEAQ (reference sequence). The CDR3 has 13 amino acids. Between the trimmed V and J ends, which lost 4 bases and 5 bases, there was a span of 11 bases. The CDR3 loop is CASSSVLGTEAFF. The CDR3 DNA is TGTGCCAGCAGCTCGGTTTTAGGGACTGAAGCTTTCTTT.

This clone has just a few counts. CDR3 coding DNA: TGTGCCAGCAGTGATCGAATAGCTGGAAACACCATATATTTT. This sequence encodes CASSDRIAGNTIYF. The chain uses TRBV2 and TRBJ1-3; no reliable D call. The CDR3 runs 14 residues. V was shortened by 3 bases and J by 2 bases, with 8 bases between the two germline ends. The germline V gene has CDR1 SNHLY and CDR2 FYNNEI.

The gene calls are TRBV28 and TRBJ1-2; D gene unclear. V was clipped by 3 bases and J by 2 bases, with 4 bases between them. CDR1 is MDHEN, CDR2 SYDVKM, per germline. CDR3 length: 12 residues. This CDR3 reads CASSFRNYGYTF. CDR3 in DNA: TGTGCCAGCAGTTTCCGGAACTATGGCTACACCTTC.